These 10 T cell receptor beta chains originate from one sample sequenced in a study of PD-L1 blockade in urothelial cancer. TCRdb's copy holds only in-frame clones and misses some; the assay was immunoSEQ multiplex PCR. This table has 85,000 to 100,000 clones, 85% to 95% appearing once. The source material was PBMCs, sampled around atezolizumab (anti-PD-L1) treatment. These TCRs come from a man in his 60s with urothelial cancer.

This clone was observed a few times. The chain recombines TRBV4-2 with TRBJ1-1; D gene uncertain. The CDR3 length is 13 residues. CDR1 and CDR2 from the germline V gene are LGHNA and YNFKEQ. V was clipped by 4 bases and J by 7 bases, with 13 bases between them. CDR3 coding DNA: TGTGCCAGCAGCCCAGGTGCCAGAAATGAAGCTTTCTTT. This encodes CASSPGARNEAFF.

DNA of the CDR3: TGCAGCGTTACCAATAGAATGAACACTGAAGCTTTCTTT. It is translated as CSVTNRMNTEAFF. V is TRBV29-1 and J is TRBJ1-1; D uncertain. Looked up from germline, CDR1 is SQVTM and CDR2 is ANQGSEA. Trimming pared 5 bases from V and 0 bases from J, leaving 10 bases between. This CDR3 is 13 amino acids long.

The chain links TRBV7-3 to TRBJ1-3; 7 bases agree with TRBD1. Unmatched junction bases numbered 10, after V lost 5 bases and J lost 0 bases. This CDR3 has 17 amino acids. Per the germline V gene, CDR1 is SGHTA and CDR2 is FQGTGA. CDR3 amino acids: CASSPQGGPGSGNTIYF. For the CDR3, the DNA is TGTGCCAGCAGCCCTCAGGGGGGTCCTGGCTCTGGAAACACCATATATTTT.

The rearrangement links TRBV5-1 to TRBJ2-7; 11 nucleotides agree with TRBD2. The CDR3 runs to 15 residues. The germline gives CDR1 SGHRS, CDR2 YFSETQ. Trimming removed 6 bases from V and 4 bases from J; junction bases left unmatched: 9. CDR3 nucleotide sequence: TGCGCCAGCACCCAACTAGCGGGGGTTGAATACGAGCAGTACTTC. Encoded protein: CASTQLAGVEYEQYF.

This clone came up a few times. The chain couples TRBV19 to TRBJ1-1, with 8 bases aligning to TRBD1. The CDR3 is made up of 15 amino acids. Trimming at V came to 5 bases and at J to 1 base, leaving 6 bases not matched to a gene. Per germline, CDR1 LNHDA and CDR2 SQIVND (reference sequence). The DNA for the CDR3 is TGTGCCAGTAGTGCCACCGGGACAGGGAACACTGAAGCTTTCTTT. Translation gives CASSATGTGNTEAFF.

The chain links TRBV9 to TRBJ2-5; TRBD2 agrees at 11 bases. This CDR3 is 16 amino acids long. Germline V gene sequence: CDR1 SGDLS, CDR2 YYNGEE. J gave up 4 bases and V 1 base, and 6 bases lay outside the gene matches. Here the CDR3 DNA reads TGTGCCAGCAGCGTATATAGCGGGGGGGCTTTAGAGACCCAGTACTTC. It specifies CASSVYSGGALETQYF.

The chain uses TRBV9 and TRBJ1-2, with 7 bases fitting TRBD1. The CDR3 runs to 18 residues. V lost 4 bases, J lost 1 base, and 16 bases stayed unmatched. Germline values: CDR1 SGDLS, CDR2 YYNGEE. The CDR3 DNA is TGTGCCAGCAGCTCCCTAGAGAGGGGGCCCGGACTTAACTATGGCTACACCTTC. Amino acids: CASSSLERGPGLNYGYTF.

The chain joins TRBV10-1 to TRBJ2-2, with 13 bases aligning to TRBD2. V lost 5 bases to trimming and J lost 3 bases; unmatched junction nucleotides: 15. CDR1 and CDR2 from the germline V gene are WNHNN and SYGVQD (reference sequence). CDR3 size: 20 residues. The CDR3 loop reads CASSSIGDGGTSGDTGELFF. The DNA of the CDR3 is TGCGCCAGCAGTTCGATAGGGGACGGCGGGACTAGCGGGGACACCGGGGAGCTGTTTTTT.

The V call is TRBV5-1, the J call TRBJ1-1; weak D call: TRBD1 (5 bases). The CDR3 extends over 15 amino acids. Germline V gene lookup returns CDR1 SGHRS and CDR2 YFSETQ. V lost 4 bases and J lost 3, with 16 bases in between. This CDR3 reads CASSHKTGSDTEAFF. The CDR3 DNA sequence: TGCGCCAGCAGCCACAAAACAGGATCGGACACTGAAGCTTTCTTT.

The V call is TRBV18, the J call TRBJ1-2; 8 nucleotides agree with TRBD1. CDR3 length: 14 amino acids. Germline CDR1 and CDR2: KGHSH and LQKENI. V gave up 6 bases and J gave up 7 bases; unmatched junction bases: 10. CDR3 sequence reads: CASSNSDRVGGYTF. The CDR3, as DNA: TGTGCCAGCTCTAATTCGGACAGGGTCGGTGGCTACACCTTC.